Included here is one T cell receptor beta chain sequence, with context. This clone's antigen is unknown. No quality values exist for individual bases; no much larger clone is one base distant. The CDR3 holds 13 amino acids from the cysteine to the phenylalanine. Only the CDR3 DNA stays, 39 bases, in frame from base 1. Taken from the germline V gene, the CDR1 and CDR2 loops are SGHTS and YDEGEE. Trimmed from V: 6 bases; trimmed from J: 5 bases; junction bases lacking a gene match: 5. A case-control design nested within a healthcare worker cohort in London, UK, was used, with weekly nasopharyngeal swab PCR tests and blood sampling performed. Healthcare workers were recruited between 23 and 31 March 2020, during the week of the UK lockdown, and were followed weekly for up to about 15 weeks. The sample belongs to a study of early T cells in non-severe SARS-CoV-2 infection (dated by TCRdb to the early 2020s). Broadly, across the study: Because TCR sequencing was done on bulk RNA from unsorted whole blood, the alpha and beta chains could not be paired. The paper's findings and limits, for the study overall: VDJdb matching was skewed toward anti-spike CD8 responses and likely underestimated virus-specific expansions by missing private and CD4 specificities.

Library preparation employed 5' RACE. The data were produced on a NextSeq 500. The TCR library protocol attached unique molecular identifiers to individual cDNA molecules to correct for sequencing error and PCR bias. Sequencing covered both TCR alpha and beta chains, and within each sample the abundances of alpha and beta sequences were tightly co-correlated. In the source study's methods: Decombinator V4 was used to annotate the V gene, J gene and CDR3 of the TCR sequences. Expanded TCRs were defined as changing significantly between any two time points under a Poisson model with p below 0.0001. Abundances of TCRs were expressed as counts per million after normalisation to the total number of TCRs sequenced in each sample. MAIT TCRs were defined by TRAV1-2 paired with TRAJ12, TRAJ20 or TRAJ33, and iNKT TCRs by TRAV10 paired with TRAJ18. VDJdb, accessed 1 November 2021, was searched for CMV, EBV and SARS-CoV-2 annotated TCRs, excluding TCRs annotated for multiple antigens. In TCRdb, the public reads were trimmed at Q25 with fastp and aligned with MiXCR, with productive beta chains retained. All rows with the same CDR3 protein become a single entry with the most common DNA and genes. V and J calls and clone size were set by TCRdb, not the authors. In this sample the table shows over 70,000 distinct CDR3 sequences, around 14% of which occur a single time. The top ten hold more than 6.5% of the sample.

This TCR derives from an adult who was a healthcare worker with PCR-confirmed SARS-CoV-2 infection or an uninfected control (not recorded which). Sample: whole blood. The V gene is TRBV5-8 and the J gene is TRBJ1-2, with TRBD1 matching 9 junction bases. At the DNA level, the sequence is TGTGCCAGCACCAAAGGGACAGGGTATGGCTACACCTTC. It translates to CASTKGTGYGYTF.